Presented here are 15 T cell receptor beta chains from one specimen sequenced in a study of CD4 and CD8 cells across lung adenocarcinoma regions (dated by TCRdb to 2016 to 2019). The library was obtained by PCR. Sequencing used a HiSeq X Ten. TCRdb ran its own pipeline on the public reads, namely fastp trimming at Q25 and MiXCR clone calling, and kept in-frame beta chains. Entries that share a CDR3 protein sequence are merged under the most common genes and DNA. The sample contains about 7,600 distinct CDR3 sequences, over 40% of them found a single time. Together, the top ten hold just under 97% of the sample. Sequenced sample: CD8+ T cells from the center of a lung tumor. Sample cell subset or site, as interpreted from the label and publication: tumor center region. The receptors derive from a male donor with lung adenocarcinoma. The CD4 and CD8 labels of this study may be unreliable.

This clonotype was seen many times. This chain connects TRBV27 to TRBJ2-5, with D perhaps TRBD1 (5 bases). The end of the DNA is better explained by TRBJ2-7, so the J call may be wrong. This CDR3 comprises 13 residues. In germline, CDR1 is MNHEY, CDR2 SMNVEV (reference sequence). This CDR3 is CASSFGASYEQYF. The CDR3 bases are TGTGCCAGCAGTTTTGGGGCGTCTTACGAGCAGTACTTC.

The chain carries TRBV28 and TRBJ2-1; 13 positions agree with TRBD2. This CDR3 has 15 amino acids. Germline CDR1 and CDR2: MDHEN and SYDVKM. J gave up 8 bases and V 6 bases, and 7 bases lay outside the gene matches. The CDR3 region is CASRPTSGRVDEQFF. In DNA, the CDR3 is TGTGCCAGCAGGCCTACTAGCGGGAGGGTGGATGAGCAGTTCTTC.

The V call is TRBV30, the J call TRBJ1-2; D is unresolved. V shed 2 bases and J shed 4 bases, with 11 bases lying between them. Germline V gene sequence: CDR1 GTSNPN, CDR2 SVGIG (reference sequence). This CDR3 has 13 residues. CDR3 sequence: CAWSTRPTYGYTF. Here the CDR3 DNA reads TGTGCCTGGAGTACCAGACCGACCTATGGCTACACCTTC.

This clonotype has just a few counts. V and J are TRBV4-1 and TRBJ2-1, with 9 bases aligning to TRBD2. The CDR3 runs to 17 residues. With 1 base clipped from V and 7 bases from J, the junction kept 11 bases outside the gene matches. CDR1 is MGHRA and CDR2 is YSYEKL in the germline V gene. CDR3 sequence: CASSQGWAGGQGNEQFF. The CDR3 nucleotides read TGCGCCAGCAGCCAAGGCTGGGCGGGGGGGCAGGGGAATGAGCAGTTCTTC.

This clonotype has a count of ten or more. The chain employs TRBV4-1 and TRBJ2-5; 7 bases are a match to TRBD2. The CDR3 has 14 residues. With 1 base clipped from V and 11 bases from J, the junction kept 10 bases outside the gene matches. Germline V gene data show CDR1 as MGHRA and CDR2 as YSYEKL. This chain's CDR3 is CASSQGAGRREQYF. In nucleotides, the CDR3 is TGCGCCAGCAGCCAAGGGGCTGGCCGGCGGGAGCAGTACTTC.

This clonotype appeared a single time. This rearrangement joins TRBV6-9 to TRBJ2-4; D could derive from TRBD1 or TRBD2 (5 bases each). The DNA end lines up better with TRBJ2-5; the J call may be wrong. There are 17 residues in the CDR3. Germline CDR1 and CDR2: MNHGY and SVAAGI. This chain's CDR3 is CASSLGTGGRAKETQYF. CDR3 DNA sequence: TGTGCCAGCAGCCTGGGGACCGGTGGTCGTGCCAAAGAGACCCAGTACTTC.

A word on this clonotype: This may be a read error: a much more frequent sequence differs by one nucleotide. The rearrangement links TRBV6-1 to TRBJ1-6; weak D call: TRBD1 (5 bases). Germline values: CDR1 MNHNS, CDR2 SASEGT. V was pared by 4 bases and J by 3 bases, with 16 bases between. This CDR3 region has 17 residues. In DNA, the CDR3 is TGTGCCAGCAGTGGAGAGGCAGGGTCGTACTATAATTCACCCCTCCACTTT. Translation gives CASSGEAGSYYNSPLHF.

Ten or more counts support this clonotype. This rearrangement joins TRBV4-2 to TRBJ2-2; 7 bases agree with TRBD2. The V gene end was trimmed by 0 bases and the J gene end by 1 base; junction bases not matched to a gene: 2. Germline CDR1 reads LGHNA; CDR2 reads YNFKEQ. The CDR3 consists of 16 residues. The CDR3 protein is CASSQEGGGNTGELFF. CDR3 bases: TGTGCCAGCAGCCAAGAGGGCGGGGGGAACACCGGGGAGCTGTTTTTT.

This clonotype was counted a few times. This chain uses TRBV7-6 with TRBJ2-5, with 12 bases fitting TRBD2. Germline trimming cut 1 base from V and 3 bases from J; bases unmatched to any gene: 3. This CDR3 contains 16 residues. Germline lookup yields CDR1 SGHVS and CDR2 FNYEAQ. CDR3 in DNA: TGTGCCAGCAGCTTAGGGACTAGCGGGACGAAAGAGACCCAGTACTTC. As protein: CASSLGTSGTKETQYF.

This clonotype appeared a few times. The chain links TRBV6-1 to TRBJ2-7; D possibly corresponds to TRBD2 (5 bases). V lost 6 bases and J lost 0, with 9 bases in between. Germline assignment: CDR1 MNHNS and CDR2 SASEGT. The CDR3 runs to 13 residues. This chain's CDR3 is CASRGGISYEQYF. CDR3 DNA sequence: TGTGCCAGCAGAGGAGGCATCTCCTACGAGCAGTACTTC.

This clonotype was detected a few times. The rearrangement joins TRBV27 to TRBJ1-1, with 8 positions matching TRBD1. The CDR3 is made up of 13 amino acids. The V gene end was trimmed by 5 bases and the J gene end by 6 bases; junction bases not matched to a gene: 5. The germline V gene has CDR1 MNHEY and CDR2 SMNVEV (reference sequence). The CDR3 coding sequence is TGTGCCAGCAGTGAACAGGGGGAGGCTGAAGCTTTCTTT. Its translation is CASSEQGEAEAFF.

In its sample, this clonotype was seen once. The CDR3 DNA follows: TGTGCCAGCAGCCCCAGATGGGGGGACCCAGACTACAATGAGCAGTTCTTC. It yields the protein CASSPRWGDPDYNEQFF. V gene TRBV7-2 combines with J gene TRBJ2-1; perhaps TRBD2 as D (6 bases). The length of the CDR3 is 17 residues. Germline CDR1 and CDR2: SGHTA and FQGNSA. Trimming stripped 5 bases from V and 3 bases from J, with 20 bases between.

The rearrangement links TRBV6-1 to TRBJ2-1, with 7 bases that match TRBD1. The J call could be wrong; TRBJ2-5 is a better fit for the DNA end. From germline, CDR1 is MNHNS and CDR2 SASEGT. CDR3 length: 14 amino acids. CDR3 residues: CASSVGTVAETQYF. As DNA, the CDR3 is TGTGCCAGCAGTGTGGGGACAGTTGCCGAGACCCAGTACTTC.

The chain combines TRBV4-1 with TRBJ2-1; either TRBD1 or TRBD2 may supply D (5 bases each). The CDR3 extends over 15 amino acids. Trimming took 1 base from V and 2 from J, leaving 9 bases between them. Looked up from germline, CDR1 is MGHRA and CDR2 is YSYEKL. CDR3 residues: CASSQGRGPYNEQFF. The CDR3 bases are TGCGCCAGCAGCCAAGGACGGGGCCCCTACAATGAGCAGTTCTTC.

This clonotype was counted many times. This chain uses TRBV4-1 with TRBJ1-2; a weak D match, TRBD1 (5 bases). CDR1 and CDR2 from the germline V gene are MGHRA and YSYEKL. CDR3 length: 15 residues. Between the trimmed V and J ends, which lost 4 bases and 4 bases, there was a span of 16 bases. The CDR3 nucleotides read TGCGCCAGCAGCCCGGGACCGCCCCGACCCTATGGCTACACCTTC. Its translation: CASSPGPPRPYGYTF.